This TCR beta chain is drawn from a study of T cell responses to AZD1222 COVID-19 vaccine. Study observations and caveats: Nearly half of spike-specific TCRs reportedly target unmutated variant regions. An increase in Spike-specific TCR breadth and depth was observed after two AZD1222 doses. The sample set comprised mostly white British donors with more females, and clonal diversity was possibly underestimated.

Measured with immunoSEQ multiplex PCR; TCRdb has only the in-frame clones, and not every one. The sample lists around 160,000 clones, 90% to 95% occurring once. This clone was detected a few times. What it binds is not known. CDR1 is SGHRS, CDR2 YFSETQ, per germline. There are 18 residues in the CDR3. The junction had 12 bases not matched to a gene; V was cut back by 4 bases and J by 1 base. The chain has TRBV5-1 and TRBJ1-2; 11 bases map to TRBD1. This TCR came from an adult in good health. The sequencing used peripheral blood, collected on day 0 of MenACWY control vaccination. CDR3 residues: CASSIRNPGQGVNYGYTF. The CDR3 nucleotides are TGCGCCAGCAGCATCCGGAACCCGGGACAGGGGGTTAACTATGGCTACACCTTC.